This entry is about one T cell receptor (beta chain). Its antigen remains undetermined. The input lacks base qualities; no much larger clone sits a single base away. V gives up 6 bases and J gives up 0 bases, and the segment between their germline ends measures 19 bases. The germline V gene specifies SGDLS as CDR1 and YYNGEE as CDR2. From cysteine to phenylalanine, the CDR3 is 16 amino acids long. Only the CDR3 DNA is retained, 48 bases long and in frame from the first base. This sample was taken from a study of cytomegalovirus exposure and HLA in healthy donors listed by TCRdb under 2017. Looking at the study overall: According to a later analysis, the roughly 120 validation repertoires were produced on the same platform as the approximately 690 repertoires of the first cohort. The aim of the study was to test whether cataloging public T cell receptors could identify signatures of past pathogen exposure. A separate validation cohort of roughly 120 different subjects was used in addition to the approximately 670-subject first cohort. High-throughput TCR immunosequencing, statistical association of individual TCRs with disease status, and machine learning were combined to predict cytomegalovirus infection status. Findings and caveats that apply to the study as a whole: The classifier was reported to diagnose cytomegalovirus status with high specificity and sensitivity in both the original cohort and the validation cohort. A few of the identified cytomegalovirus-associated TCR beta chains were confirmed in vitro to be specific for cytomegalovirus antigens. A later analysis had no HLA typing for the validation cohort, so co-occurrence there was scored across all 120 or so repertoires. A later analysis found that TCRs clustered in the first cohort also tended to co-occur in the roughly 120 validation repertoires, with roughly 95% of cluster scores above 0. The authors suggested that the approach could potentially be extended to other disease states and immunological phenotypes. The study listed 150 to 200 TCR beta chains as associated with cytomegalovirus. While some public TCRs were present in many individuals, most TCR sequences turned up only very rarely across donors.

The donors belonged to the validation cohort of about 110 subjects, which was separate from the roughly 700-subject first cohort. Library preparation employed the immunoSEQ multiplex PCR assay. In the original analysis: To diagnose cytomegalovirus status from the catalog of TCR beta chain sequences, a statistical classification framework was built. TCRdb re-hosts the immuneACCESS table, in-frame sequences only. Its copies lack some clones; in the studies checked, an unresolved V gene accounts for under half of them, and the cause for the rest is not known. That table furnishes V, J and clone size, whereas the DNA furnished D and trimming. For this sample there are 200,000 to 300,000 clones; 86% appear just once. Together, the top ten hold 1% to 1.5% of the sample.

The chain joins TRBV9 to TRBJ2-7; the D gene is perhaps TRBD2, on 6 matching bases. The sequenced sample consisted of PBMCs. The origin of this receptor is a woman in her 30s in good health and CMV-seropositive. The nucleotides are TGTGCCAGCACCACGGGTGGGGCGGGGAGCTCCTACGAGCAGTACTTC. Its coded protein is CASTTGGAGSSYEQYF.